The 18 T cell receptor beta chains below all came from one sample that was sequenced in a study of tumor and adjacent non-tumor tissue in lung cancer. The template was RNA from unsorted bulk tissue. This non-tumor lung sample came from over 3 cm beyond the tumor edge. Three rounds of nested PCR, following a modified ARM-PCR protocol, produced the TCRbeta library. One entry per CDR3 protein, called by TCRdb with MiXCR from the multiplex PCR reads. Of some 80,000 distinct CDR3 sequences in the sample, around 82% are singletons; the top ten hold roughly 22%. Material for sequencing was distant non-tumor lung tissue. The receptors were sampled from a woman between 45 and 65 years old with non-small cell lung cancer.

This clonotype has a single count. Compared with germline, one end of the junction differs, possibly owing to a read error. V is TRBV12-3 or TRBV12-4 and J is TRBJ2-5, with a possible D match to TRBD1 (5 bases). The CDR3 length is 13 residues. The CDR3 DNA reads TGTGCCAGCAGGGGGCCCAAGACAGAGACCCATTACTTC. Its protein product is CASRGPKTETHYF.

On this clonotype: One end of the junction fails to match germline, which may point to a read error. This sequence joins TRBV7-9 and TRBJ2-7; D is ambiguous. There are 13 residues in the CDR3. Germline-derived CDR1 and CDR2 are SEHNR and FQNEAQ (reference sequence). The CDR3 reads CACSAVTDYEQYF. DNA of the CDR3: TGTGCCTGCAGCGCGGTGACTGATTACGAGCAGTATTTC.

In its sample, this clonotype was seen many times. CDR3: CASKVAGVHTGELFF. DNA for the CDR3: TGTGCCAGCAAAGTAGCGGGAGTACACACCGGGGAGCTGTTTTTT. The chain joins TRBV12-3 or TRBV12-4 to TRBJ2-2; 9 bases fit TRBD2. The CDR3 is 15 residues long. Trimming took 7 bases from V and 3 from J; bases not matched to a gene: 6.

This clonotype showed up many times. The genes are TRBV20-1 and TRBJ2-1; 8 bases match TRBD2. The V gene's germline CDR1 is DFQATT and CDR2 SNEGSKA (reference sequence). J lost 3 bases, V lost 2 bases, and 3 bases had no gene match. The CDR3 length is 14 residues. CDR3 residues: CSARSLAGYNEQFF. The DNA for the CDR3 is TGCAGTGCTAGATCGCTAGCGGGCTACAATGAGCAGTTCTTC.

Remarks on this clonotype: A read error may produce the germline difference seen at one junction end. This rearrangement joins TRBV12-3 or TRBV12-4 to TRBJ2-7; D is perhaps TRBD2 (6 bases). The CDR3 is 12 amino acids. The CDR3 here is CASSKRESEQCF. In DNA, the CDR3 is TGTGCCAGCAGCAAACGGGAGAGCGAGCAGTGCTTC.

In this sample, this clonotype turned up once. A junction boundary mismatches the germline segment, possibly from a read error. DNA for the CDR3: TGTGCCAGTAGCATAGATCGGGCAGATAGGCAGTATTTT. It specifies CASSIDRADRQYF. The V and J genes are TRBV11-2 and TRBJ2-3; D call uncertain. The CDR3 covers 13 residues. The germline CDR1 and CDR2 sequences are SGHAT and FQNNGV.

Turning to this clonotype: One junction end does not reproduce the germline sequence, and a read error may be involved. J is TRBJ2-2 and V is TRBV6-2 or TRBV6-3, with D tentatively TRBD2 (6 bases). CDR1 and CDR2 (germline): MNHEY, SVGEGT. The length of the CDR3 is 17 residues. The CDR3 nucleotides read TGTGCCAACAGTTCCCGGCCTATCGGGAGAAGGACCGGGGAGCTGTTTTTT. Encoded protein: CANSSRPIGRRTGELFF.

As regards this clonotype: This CDR3 fails to terminate in the conserved phenylalanine or tryptophan, so it likely reflects a read error. The limits of the CDR3 on the DNA are not certain, so only TCRdb's listed CDR3 is given. The chain carries TRBV6-5 and TRBJ1-5; TRBD1 was called by the table and not checked on the DNA. The germline gives CDR1 MNHEY, CDR2 SVGAGI. The CDR3 numbers 15 amino acids, ends counted. The CDR3 sequence is CASSYDRAADKPQQS.

Notes on this clonotype: Being one base from a much bigger clone, this may be a read error. The chain recombines TRBV5-6 with TRBJ2-2; 7 bases align to TRBD2. CDR3 size: 16 residues. After removal of 4 bases from V and 16 bases from J, the junction contained 22 bases not matched to a gene. Germline V gene data show CDR1 as SGHDT and CDR2 as YYEEEE. CDR3 loop: CASSPLEGRVSGESFF. CDR3 DNA: TGTGCCAGCAGCCCCTTGGAGGGGCGGGTGAGCGGGGAGTCGTTTTTT.

About this clonotype itself: One end of the junction is discordant with germline, which a read error may explain. The V gene is TRBV29-1, the J gene TRBJ2-1, with a tentative D call TRBD2 (6 bases). Germline V gives CDR1 SQVTM, CDR2 ANQGSEA. This CDR3 region has 14 residues. DNA for the CDR3: TGCATCGTTAGTCAAGTGGGAGGCCCCAATGAGCAGTTCTTC. This encodes CIVSQVGGPNEQFF.

Concerning this clonotype itself: An end of the junction differs from the germline gene, which may be a read error. The genes are TRBV4-1 and TRBJ1-4; no reliable D call. CDR1 and CDR2 (germline): MGHRA, YSYEKL. This CDR3 contains 14 residues. The CDR3 spells CASSEAGKNEKQFF. The CDR3 DNA follows: TGTGCCAGCAGCGAAGCCGGGAAAAATGAAAAACAGTTTTTT.

The chain has TRBV6-1 and TRBJ2-1; 7 positions agree with TRBD2. Germline assignment: CDR1 MNHNS and CDR2 SASEGT. V lost 8 bases, J lost 7 bases, and 17 bases stayed unmatched. The CDR3 has 16 amino acids. The CDR3 DNA follows: TGTGCCAGCGTCTCGGGGAGGGTCTCTTCCGGGAATGAGCAGTTCTTC. Translated: CASVSGRVSSGNEQFF.

A remark on this clonotype: One junction end does not reproduce the germline sequence, and a read error may be involved. The chain is built from TRBV10-1 and TRBJ2-3; no clear D gene. Germline V CDR1 and CDR2: WNHNN, SYGVQD (reference sequence). The CDR3 length is 15 residues. For the CDR3, the DNA is TGCGACAGCAGTGAGACGATCGGAGGCACAGATACGCAGTATTTT. Its protein product is CDSSETIGGTDTQYF.

Ten or more counts support this clonotype. The chain links TRBV4-1 to TRBJ1-5; possible D gene TRBD1, 6 bases. The CDR3 has 16 amino acids. Trimming took off 2 bases at V and 3 bases at J, with 14 bases between the two ends. Germline V gene data show CDR1 as MGHRA and CDR2 as YSYEKL. The DNA for the CDR3 is TGCGCCAGCAGCCAAACTGACAGGTCCTCCAATCAGCCCCAGCATTTT. It translates to CASSQTDRSSNQPQHF.

V gene TRBV12-3 or TRBV12-4 combines with J gene TRBJ2-7, with D tentatively TRBD2 (5 bases). The germline V and J ends were trimmed by 3 bases and 2 bases, with 23 bases remaining between them. The CDR3 totals 18 residues. The CDR3 here is CASSLGRILTRAAYEQYF. The CDR3 DNA follows: TGTGCCAGCAGTTTGGGCAGGATTCTAACTAGAGCTGCCTACGAGCAGTACTTC.

For this clonotype: This may be a read error, as it is one base from a much larger clone. The chain employs TRBV10-3 and TRBJ1-2; D may be TRBD1 (6 bases). The ends were cut back, 6 bases at V and 7 bases at J, with 21 bases in the middle. The CDR3 has 15 residues. Germline V gene sequence: CDR1 ENHRY, CDR2 SYGVKD. Written as DNA, the CDR3 is TGTGCCATCAGGACAGGTGTCTCTCCTATTGTTGGCTACACCTTC. Amino acids: CAIRTGVSPIVGYTF.

Only one count was recorded for this clonotype. A junction end diverges from the germline sequence, so it may reflect a read error. The rearrangement joins TRBV6-1 to TRBJ2-2; 8 bases match TRBD1. The germline V gene has CDR1 MNHNS and CDR2 SASEGT. The CDR3 loop spans 13 amino acids. This CDR3 reads CASLGQATGELFF. The CDR3 nucleotides are TGTGCCAGTCTGGGACAGGCTACCGGGGAGCTGTTCTTT.

Concerning this clonotype itself: The junction does not match germline at one end; this may be a read error. This chain links TRBV11-2 with TRBJ2-3; D remains ambiguous. The CDR3 covers 16 residues. Looked up from germline, CDR1 is SGHAT and CDR2 is FQNNGV. CDR3 sequence (DNA): TGTGCGAGCAGCTTAGGGTTCCTAAGTAGCACAGATACGCAGTATTTC. Protein sequence: CASSLGFLSSTDTQYF.